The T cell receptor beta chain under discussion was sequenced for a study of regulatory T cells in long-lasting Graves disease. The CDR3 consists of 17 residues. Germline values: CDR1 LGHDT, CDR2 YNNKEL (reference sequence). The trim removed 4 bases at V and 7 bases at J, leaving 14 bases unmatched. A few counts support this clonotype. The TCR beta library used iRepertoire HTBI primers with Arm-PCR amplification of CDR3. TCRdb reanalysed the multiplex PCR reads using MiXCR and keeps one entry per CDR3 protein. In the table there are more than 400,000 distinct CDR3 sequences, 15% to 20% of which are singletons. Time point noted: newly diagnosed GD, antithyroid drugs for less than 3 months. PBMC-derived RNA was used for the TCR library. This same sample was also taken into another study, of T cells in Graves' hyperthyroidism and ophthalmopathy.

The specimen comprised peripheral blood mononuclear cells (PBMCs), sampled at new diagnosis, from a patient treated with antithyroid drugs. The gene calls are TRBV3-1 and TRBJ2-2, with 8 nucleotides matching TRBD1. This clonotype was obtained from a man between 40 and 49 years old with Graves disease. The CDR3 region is CASSPGRSRGRGGELFF. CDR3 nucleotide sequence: TGTGCCAGCAGCCCAGGCAGGAGCAGGGGGCGCGGCGGGGAGCTGTTTTTT.